The 21 T cell receptor beta chains below all came from one sample that was sequenced in a study of T-cell memory formation after mild COVID-19. Each CDR3 protein is one row after TCRdb ran MiXCR on the 5' RACE reads. This table holds 250,000 to 300,000 distinct CDR3 sequences, 15% to 20% found once. Sequences were obtained from PBMCs or a T cell subset sorted from them (not recorded which). All receptors derive from a man between 18 and 35 years old who had mild COVID-19 (a few samples of this study predate the infection). Cell type and time point are not known.

The table lists this clonotype with many counts. The genes are TRBV6-5 and TRBJ2-7; 11 positions match TRBD1. CDR3 length: 16 amino acids. Losses at the gene ends were 6 bases for V and 0 bases for J; bases not matched to a gene: 7. Germline CDR1 reads MNHEY; CDR2 reads SVGAGI. CDR3 nucleotide sequence: TGTGCCAGCAGACCTTCCGGGACAGGGGGCTCCTACGAGCAGTACGTC. Translated, it gives CASRPSGTGGSYEQYV.

The chain recombines TRBV12-3 or TRBV12-4 with TRBJ2-2; D unresolved. The CDR3 is 15 residues long. V lost 2 bases to trimming and J lost 0 bases, with 7 bases between them. The CDR3: CASSLWQSNTGELFF. DNA for the CDR3: TGTGCCAGCAGTTTATGGCAGTCGAACACCGGGGAGCTGTTTTTT.

In its sample, this clonotype was seen a few times. V usage is TRBV7-2 and J usage is TRBJ2-5; D unclear. The CDR3 spans 15 residues. Germline loops: CDR1 SGHTA, CDR2 FQGNSA. V was cut by 1 base and J by 2 bases, with 11 bases left in between. The CDR3: CASSLEPGFQETQYF. DNA for the CDR3: TGTGCCAGCAGCTTAGAGCCAGGATTTCAAGAGACCCAGTACTTC.

V is TRBV7-2 and J is TRBJ2-6; D is unclear. The germline gives CDR1 SGHTA, CDR2 FQGNSA. Trimming took off 3 bases at V and 0 bases at J, with 9 bases between the two ends. The CDR3 length is 16 residues. CDR3: CASSLRPASGANVLTF. The CDR3 nucleotides read TGTGCCAGCAGCTTGCGCCCAGCCTCTGGGGCCAACGTCCTGACTTTC.

The chain has TRBV4-3 and TRBJ1-2; D is possibly TRBD1 (5 bases). This CDR3 has 15 amino acids. The V end lost 0 bases, the J end lost 5 bases, and 13 bases lay between the germline ends. Germline assignment: CDR1 LGHNA and CDR2 YSLEER. The CDR3 loop is CASSQDLRTTYGYTF. The DNA of the CDR3 is TGCGCCAGCAGCCAAGATCTCAGGACAACATATGGCTACACCTTC.

The CDR3 DNA reads as TGCGCCAGCAGCTTCCTCATGAACACTGAAGCTTTCTTT. Translation: CASSFLMNTEAFF. The rearrangement links TRBV5-1 to TRBJ1-1; D gene unclear. Per germline, CDR1 SGHRS and CDR2 YFSETQ. V lost 2 bases, J lost 0 bases, and 5 bases lay in between. The CDR3 has 13 residues.

This sequence joins TRBV5-6 and TRBJ1-1, with 7 bases fitting TRBD1. Germline lookup yields CDR1 SGHDT and CDR2 YYEEEE. Germline trimming cut 0 bases from V and 10 bases from J; bases unmatched to any gene: 6. The CDR3 extends over 13 amino acids. The CDR3 DNA is TGTGCCAGCAGCTTGGGACAGGGTTGGGTAGCTTTCTTT. It codes for CASSLGQGWVAFF.

The chain employs TRBV15 and TRBJ2-1; 7 bases match TRBD1. The CDR3 is made up of 12 amino acids. The V gene end was trimmed by 3 bases and the J gene end by 7 bases; junction bases not matched to a gene: 0. Per the germline V gene, CDR1 is LNHNV and CDR2 is YYDKDF (reference sequence). This CDR3 is CATSSRGNEQFF. The CDR3 DNA sequence: TGTGCCACCAGCAGCAGGGGGAATGAGCAGTTCTTC.

This clonotype has more than one count but fewer than ten. J is TRBJ1-2 and V is TRBV4-2; no reliable D call. The CDR3 has 17 amino acids. Germline V gene lookup returns CDR1 LGHNA and CDR2 YNFKEQ. V lost 3 bases and J lost 2, with 19 bases in between. CDR3 amino acids: CASSQGGNGGVNYGYTF. DNA for the CDR3: TGTGCCAGCAGCCAGGGAGGTAACGGTGGGGTAAACTATGGCTACACCTTC.

This clonotype was found a few times. The chain links TRBV28 to TRBJ2-7, with no clear D. Germline V gene lookup returns CDR1 MDHEN and CDR2 SYDVKM. The germline V and J ends were trimmed by 5 bases and 0 bases, with 11 bases remaining between them. The CDR3 runs 14 residues. CDR3 sequence: CASSSRTASYEQYV. Here the CDR3 DNA reads TGTGCCAGCAGTAGCCGGACGGCCTCCTACGAGCAGTACGTC.

The chain is built from TRBV20-1 and TRBJ2-4; no clear D gene. The CDR3 covers 12 residues. Trimming shortened V by 2 bases and J by 7 bases, and 9 bases separated the two germline ends. Germline CDR1 reads DFQATT; CDR2 reads SNEGSKA (reference sequence). The chain's CDR3 is CSARPGRNIQYF. The DNA for the CDR3 is TGCAGTGCTAGACCCGGCAGGAACATTCAGTACTTC.

The chain joins TRBV20-1 to TRBJ1-6; D may be TRBD1 (5 bases). Germline V gene data show CDR1 as DFQATT and CDR2 as SNEGSKA (reference sequence). CDR3 length: 15 residues. V shed 0 bases and J shed 8 bases, with 14 bases lying between them. The chain's CDR3 is CSARDRTLGDSPLHF. The CDR3 nucleotides are TGCAGTGCTAGAGATCGCACCTTGGGGGATTCACCCCTCCACTTT.

V is TRBV5-6 and J is TRBJ1-2; D gene ambiguous. Germline V gene sequence: CDR1 SGHDT, CDR2 YYEEEE. V lost 5 bases, J lost 3 bases, and 11 bases lay in between. The CDR3 is made up of 13 amino acids. CDR3 DNA sequence: TGTGCCAGCAGGCCATACAACGACTATGGCTACACCTTC. Amino acid sequence: CASRPYNDYGYTF.

In this sample, this clonotype turned up a few times. The V gene is TRBV24-1, the J gene TRBJ1-2; D is undetermined. The CDR3 is 12 amino acids. V lost 4 bases, J lost 11 bases, and 13 bases lay in between. Germline CDR1 and CDR2: KGHDR and SFDVKD. CDR3 in DNA: TGTGCCACCAGTGAAGGTAGAACAGAGTACACCTTC. This gives the protein CATSEGRTEYTF.

This clonotype was observed a handful of times. The chain employs TRBV6-2 or TRBV6-3 and TRBJ2-2, with D maybe TRBD2 (6 bases). V lost 2 bases and J lost 2, with 12 bases in between. The CDR3 has 16 amino acids. Germline CDR1 MNHEY, CDR2 SVGEGT. Here the CDR3 DNA reads TGTGCCAGCAGTTACCCTGGGGGGTTTAACACCGGGGAGCTGTTTTTT. It specifies CASSYPGGFNTGELFF.

This chain connects TRBV5-1 to TRBJ2-3; a weak D match, TRBD2 (5 bases). V gave up 0 bases and J gave up 1 base, with 9 bases separating them. The length of the CDR3 is 15 residues. Looked up from germline, CDR1 is SGHRS and CDR2 is YFSETQ. The DNA for the CDR3 is TGCGCCAGCAGCTTGGCGGGAAAAGGCACAGATACGCAGTATTTT. It yields the protein CASSLAGKGTDTQYF.

The table lists this clonotype with many counts. The gene calls are TRBV3-1 and TRBJ1-3; D gene unclear. In germline, CDR1 is LGHDT, CDR2 YNNKEL (reference sequence). The V and J ends lost 0 bases and 3 bases respectively, with 6 bases between them. CDR3 length equals 14 residues. The DNA of the CDR3 is TGTGCCAGCAGCCAAGAAACGATTGGAAACACCATATATTTT. This encodes CASSQETIGNTIYF.

The gene calls are TRBV18 and TRBJ1-1; D not certain. Per germline, CDR1 KGHSH and CDR2 LQKENI. The CDR3 covers 12 residues. The ends were cut back, 4 bases at V and 6 bases at J, with 9 bases in the middle. The CDR3 protein is CASSQGRAEAFF. Written as DNA, the CDR3 is TGTGCCAGCTCACAGGGAAGGGCTGAAGCTTTCTTT.

The V and J genes are TRBV20-1 and TRBJ2-1, with D maybe TRBD2 (6 bases). The CDR3 has 17 amino acids. Per the germline V gene, CDR1 is DFQATT and CDR2 is SNEGSKA (reference sequence). V was cut by 1 base and J by 3 bases, with 19 bases left in between. The CDR3 region is CSARVRGRLVGYNEQFF. CDR3 coding DNA: TGCAGTGCTAGAGTAAGAGGACGACTAGTGGGCTACAATGAGCAGTTCTTC.

This clonotype turned up a few times. The CDR3 is CASSYMEQYV. The CDR3 DNA follows: TGTGCCAGCAGTTACATGGAGCAGTACGTC. The chain recombines TRBV2 with TRBJ2-7; D unresolved. This CDR3 is built from 10 residues. CDR1 and CDR2 (germline): SNHLY, FYNNEI. V was clipped by 5 bases and J by 7 bases, with 6 bases between them.

This clonotype was detected only a few times. V gene TRBV6-1 combines with J gene TRBJ2-7, with D maybe TRBD2 (7 bases). This CDR3 region has 14 residues. V was pared by 2 bases and J by 2 bases, with 10 bases between. Germline V gene data show CDR1 as MNHNS and CDR2 as SASEGT. The CDR3 is CASSERGGAYEQYV. The DNA for the CDR3 is TGTGCCAGCAGTGAAAGGGGGGGAGCCTACGAGCAGTACGTC.